The T cell receptor beta chain described here comes from a study of blood T cells in healthy people across ages. Notes on the study in general: Age showed a roughly linear inverse relationship with TCR beta diversity per million T cells.

Trimming took off 1 base at V and 0 bases at J, with 10 bases between the two ends. Germline V CDR1 and CDR2: MGHDK, SYGVNS. This CDR3 contains 15 residues. In the case of this clonotype: Its antigen is unknown.

The authors ran a second PCR of 7 to 11 cycles using a sample-barcoded 5' primer and a J-beta primer mix. TCRdb processed the 5' RACE reads anew with MiXCR; each CDR3 protein has one entry. This sample has 1.5 million to 2 million distinct CDR3 sequences, with approximately 28% found just once. The sample taken for sequencing was blood. The chain carries TRBV25-1 and TRBJ2-7; maybe TRBD1 (5 bases). The receptor was derived from a woman younger than 45 in good health. The CDR3 region is CASSEFTGDSYEQYF. CDR3 bases: TGTGCCAGCAGTGAATTTACAGGCGACTCCTACGAGCAGTACTTC.